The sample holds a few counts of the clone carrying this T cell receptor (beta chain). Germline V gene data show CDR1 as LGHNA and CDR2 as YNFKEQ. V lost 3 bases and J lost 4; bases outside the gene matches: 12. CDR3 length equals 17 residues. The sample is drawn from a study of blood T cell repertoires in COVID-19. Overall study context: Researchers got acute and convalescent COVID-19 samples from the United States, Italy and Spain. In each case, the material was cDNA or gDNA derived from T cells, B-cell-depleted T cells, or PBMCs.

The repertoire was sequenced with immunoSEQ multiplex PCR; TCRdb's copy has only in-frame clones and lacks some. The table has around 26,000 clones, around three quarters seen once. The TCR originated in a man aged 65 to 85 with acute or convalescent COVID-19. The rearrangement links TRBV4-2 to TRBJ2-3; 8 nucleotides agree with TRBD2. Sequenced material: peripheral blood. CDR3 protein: CASSQTVGGRLADTQYF. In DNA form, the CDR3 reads TGTGCCAGCAGCCAGACGGTGGGCGGGAGGCTTGCAGATACGCAGTATTTT.